Detailed here is one TCR beta chain. The data are from a study of T-cell reconstitution after alpha-beta-depleted transplantation in children. The germline CDR1 and CDR2 sequences are SGHAT and FQNNGV. Trimming at V came to 6 bases and at J to 0 bases, leaving 8 bases not matched to a gene. The CDR3 length is 16 residues. TCRbeta library preparation incorporated unique molecular identifiers. TCRdb redid the calling of the PCR reads with MiXCR, one entry per CDR3 protein. The sample holds hundreds of thousands of distinct CDR3 sequences, more than 8% seen once. The source of this sequence is a human donor who donated a stem cell graft to a child with SCID. The starting material was PBMCs from the stem cell graft donor, obtained from the stem cell graft. J is TRBJ2-1 and V is TRBV11-2; TRBD1 matches at 7 bases. CDR3: CASRPTGFSSYNEQFF. DNA of the CDR3: TGTGCCAGCAGACCGACAGGGTTCAGCTCCTACAATGAGCAGTTCTTC.